The rows below give T cell receptor beta chains drawn from one sample of a study of immune cell composition in non-small cell lung cancer. Clones were sequenced by immunoSEQ multiplex PCR, and TCRdb holds only the in-frame ones, with some missing. The sample holds thousands of clones, about 80% seen once. The sample was non-adjacent lung tissue. Receptors originate from a human donor with non-small cell lung cancer. Each CDR3 is given with its conserved first and last residue. The D gene is left open where the match is weak. Not all rows give a size; the values are once, few, many and, for expanded clones, a class.

CDR3nt | CDR3aa | abundance | v_gene | d_gene | j_gene
TGTGCCAGCAGCCTTATTACGGGCGGGGAAAAACTGTTTTTT | CASSLITGGEKLFF | . | TRBV5-6 | . | TRBJ1-4
TGTGCCAGCAGCCGTACGGTGGGAAACACCATATATTTT | CASSRTVGNTIYF | . | TRBV7-3 | . | TRBJ1-3
TGTGCCAGCAGCATTAGCGGGGGTCTATACGGCACAGATACGCAGTATTTT | CASSISGGLYGTDTQYF | . | TRBV5-8 | TRBD2 | TRBJ2-3
TGTGCCAGCAGCAGACTAGCTTCTGGGCCCAATGAGCAGTTCTTC | CASSRLASGPNEQFF | . | TRBV2 | TRBD2 | TRBJ2-1
TGTGCCAGTAGTAACGACAGGAACTATGGCTACACCTTC | CASSNDRNYGYTF | . | TRBV19 | . | TRBJ1-2
TGTGCCAGCAGCTTCTGGAGTGGGAGCTTCGATGAGCAGTTCTTC | CASSFWSGSFDEQFF | . | TRBV5-8 | . | TRBJ2-1
TGTGCCAGCAGGCCCGGACTAGTCGGCGAGCAGTACTTC | CASRPGLVGEQYF | . | TRBV6-5 | TRBD2 | TRBJ2-7
TGTGCCAGCTCACCACCGTCCGGGGATCTGACTGAAGCTTTCTTT | CASSPPSGDLTEAFF | . | TRBV18 | . | TRBJ1-1
TGTGCCAGCAGCCAGGATTTGAACACTGAAGCTTTCTTT | CASSQDLNTEAFF | . | TRBV7-6 | . | TRBJ1-1
TGTGCCAGCAGCTTGCGGGGGGCCGGAGAGACCCAGTACTTC | CASSLRGAGETQYF | . | TRBV13 | TRBD2 | TRBJ2-5
TGTGCCAGCAGTGCCCAGACAGGGGTTCACACCATATATTTT | CASSAQTGVHTIYF | . | TRBV28 | TRBD1 | TRBJ1-3
TGTGCCAGCAGGGGGACAGGGGAAGTCTCTGGGGCCAACGTCCTGACTTTC | CASRGTGEVSGANVLTF | . | TRBV2 | TRBD1 | TRBJ2-6
TGTGCCAGCAGCCAGGGACAGGCGGGGGAAAAACTGTTTTTT | CASSQGQAGEKLFF | . | TRBV5-4 | TRBD1 | TRBJ1-4
TGTGCCAGCTCACCAGTAAAATACAATGAGCAGTTCTTC | CASSPVKYNEQFF | few | TRBV18 | . | TRBJ2-1
TGTGCCACCAGCCTGGGACAGTTGCCCACAGATACGCAGTATTTT | CATSLGQLPTDTQYF | once | TRBV15 | TRBD1 | TRBJ2-3
TGTGCCAGTTTACTTCCGGGACTCATGAGGGATGAGCAGTTCTTC | CASLLPGLMRDEQFF | . | TRBV2 | . | TRBJ2-1
TGTGCCTGGAGTGTACAAGACACCCGCTACACCTTC | CAWSVQDTRYTF | large | TRBV30 | . | TRBJ1-2
TGTGCCAGCAGCTCGGTATGGGGACAGGCAGGGTCACCCCTCCACTTT | CASSSVWGQAGSPLHF | . | TRBV7-2 | TRBD1 | TRBJ1-6
TGTGCCAGCAGCGTAGCTGCGGGAGTAGGCAATGAGCAGTTCTTC | CASSVAAGVGNEQFF | . | TRBV9 | TRBD2 | TRBJ2-1
TGTGCCTGGAGTAGAGGTTATACTCAAACCTACGAGCAGTACTTC | CAWSRGYTQTYEQYF | . | TRBV30 | . | TRBJ2-7
TGTGCCAGCAGCTTAGAGCCAGGGGGCCACTATGGCTACACCTTC | CASSLEPGGHYGYTF | few | TRBV7-6 | TRBD1 | TRBJ1-2
TGTGCCAGCAGCGAGGGTGGGACAGCAACTTATGGCTACACCTTC | CASSEGGTATYGYTF | . | TRBV2 | TRBD1 | TRBJ1-2
TGCAGCGTTGAAACGGTCCGAACGAGCTCTGGAAACACCATATATTTT | CSVETVRTSSGNTIYF | . | TRBV29-1 | . | TRBJ1-3
TGTGCCAGCTCCCGCTCAGGGGGCGGCAATCAGCCCCAGCATTTT | CASSRSGGGNQPQHF | . | TRBV2 | TRBD1 | TRBJ1-5
TGTGCCAGCAGCTTAAGGACAGGGGGCGGTGATGCTTTCTTT | CASSLRTGGGDAFF | . | TRBV5-6 | TRBD1 | TRBJ1-1
TGTGCCAGCAGCTTAGCTAGCGGGGGGGCCCAGACCCAGTACTTC | CASSLASGGAQTQYF | once | TRBV7-9 | TRBD2 | TRBJ2-5
TGTGCCACCAGCAGGGGGTGGGACAGCTACAATGAGCAGTTCTTC | CATSRGWDSYNEQFF | . | TRBV15 | TRBD1 | TRBJ2-1
TGTGCCAGCAGCCTCCGTCTCCCTAGCGGGAGTAGGGATGAGCAGTTCTTC | CASSLRLPSGSRDEQFF | . | TRBV7-2 | TRBD2 | TRBJ2-1
TGTGCCAGCAGTGAAGCTAGCGGGGGGGCCAATGAGCAGTTCTTC | CASSEASGGANEQFF | . | TRBV6-1 | TRBD2 | TRBJ2-1
TGTGCCAGCAGCTTGGGCCTAGCGGGACGCTCCTACAATGAGCAGTTCTTC | CASSLGLAGRSYNEQFF | . | TRBV5-4 | TRBD2 | TRBJ2-1
TGTGCCAGCCGGGACAGGGGCGGGAATACGCAGTATTTT | CASRDRGGNTQYF | . | TRBV5-4 | TRBD1 | TRBJ2-3
TGTGCCAGCAGTCGGGACAGTCCAAATGAAAAACTGTTTTTT | CASSRDSPNEKLFF | . | TRBV5-4 | TRBD1 | TRBJ1-4
TGTGCCAGCAGCCCACGTGGGGCGGGGCAAGATACGCAGTATTTT | CASSPRGAGQDTQYF | . | TRBV7-9 | . | TRBJ2-3
TGCGCCAGCAGTGATCCCGGAGACTACGAGCAGTACTTC | CASSDPGDYEQYF | . | TRBV10-2 | . | TRBJ2-7
TGTGCCACAGTGATCTGGAGGCTGACCTATGGCTACACCTTC | CATVIWRLTYGYTF | large | TRBV6-1 | . | TRBJ1-2
TGTGCCAGTGACAGGGGGCAGGTCACTGAAGCTTTCTTT | CASDRGQVTEAFF | once | TRBV6-1 | TRBD1 | TRBJ1-1
TGTGCCACCAGCAGACACTCAAACAGGGGGAGTGAGCAGTACTTC | CATSRHSNRGSEQYF | . | TRBV15 | TRBD1 | TRBJ2-7
TGTGCCAGTAGTATAGGTGGCTCCCGAGAGACCCAGTACTTC | CASSIGGSRETQYF | . | TRBV19 | . | TRBJ2-5
TGTGCCATCAGTGGGAGCGGGGGGGGGTCAGATACGCAGTATTTT | CAISGSGGGSDTQYF | . | TRBV10-3 | TRBD2 | TRBJ2-3
TGTGCCTGGAGCGAAAATACAGGGACTGAAGCTTTCTTT | CAWSENTGTEAFF | . | TRBV30 | . | TRBJ1-1
TGTGCCAGCAGTTTCCTACCGGGACAGGGTTGGATCTTC | CASSFLPGQGWIF | few | TRBV6-5 | TRBD1 | TRBJ2-1
TGTGCCAGCAGTTTCAGAAACACCATATATTTT | CASSFRNTIYF | few | TRBV28 | . | TRBJ1-3
TGTGCCAGCAGTCGTCAGGAGAACACTGAAGCTTTCTTT | CASSRQENTEAFF | . | TRBV11-3 | . | TRBJ1-1
TGTGCCAGCAGCGTATACTGGACCGGGGAGCTGTTTTTT | CASSVYWTGELFF | . | TRBV9 | . | TRBJ2-2
TGTGCCAGTAACTGGTCCAAGACAGGGGGCACAAGGAATCAGCCCCAGCATTTT | CASNWSKTGGTRNQPQHF | once | TRBV19 | TRBD1 | TRBJ1-5
TGTGCCTGCGAAGGGGGACCGGTCCCTGAGCAGTTCTTC | CACEGGPVPEQFF | . | TRBV28 | . | TRBJ2-1
TGTGCCAGCAGCTTAGGGCCGGGGGGCCAAGAGACCCAGTACTTC | CASSLGPGGQETQYF | once | TRBV7-6 | TRBD2 | TRBJ2-5
TGTGCCAGCAGTGAGGCGGGACCTAGACCTTCCTACGAGCAGTACTTC | CASSEAGPRPSYEQYF | . | TRBV28 | . | TRBJ2-7
TGTGCCAGTACCCACAGGGTCTCTCTTAACACTGAAGCTTTCTTT | CASTHRVSLNTEAFF | . | TRBV19 | . | TRBJ1-1
TGTGCCAGCAGCCAAGATCTGGTCAGGGGCCGCTCTGGGGCCAACGTCCTGACTTTC | CASSQDLVRGRSGANVLTF | . | TRBV4-2 | . | TRBJ2-6
TGTGCCAGCAGCGATCCACAGGGTACCGGCTCCTACGAGCAGTACTTC | CASSDPQGTGSYEQYF | . | TRBV7-9 | . | TRBJ2-7
TGTGCCAGCAGCTTACTGTCCGAGCAGTACTTC | CASSLLSEQYF | . | TRBV7-9 | . | TRBJ2-7
TGTGCCAGCAGGGTCAAGACAGGGATTACGAACACTGAAGCTTTCTTT | CASRVKTGITNTEAFF | . | TRBV6-6 | TRBD1 | TRBJ1-1
TGTGCCAGCAGCTTAACTTCTAGCGGGAGGTCCACGGGGAATGAGCAGTTCTTC | CASSLTSSGRSTGNEQFF | few | TRBV7-3 | TRBD2 | TRBJ2-1
TGTGCCAGCAGCTTCGCTAGCGATAATGAGCAGTTCTTC | CASSFASDNEQFF | few | TRBV7-9 | . | TRBJ2-1